This is a list of T cell receptor beta chains from one sample in a study of regulatory T cells in long-lasting Graves disease. TCRdb called the multiplex PCR reads again in MiXCR, with one record for every CDR3 protein. The sample shows fewer than 500,000 distinct CDR3 sequences, 15% to 20% of them seen only once. These data also featured in a second study, about T cells in Graves' hyperthyroidism and ophthalmopathy.

Sequences were derived from peripheral blood mononuclear cells (PBMCs), sampled at new diagnosis, from a patient treated with antithyroid drugs. These receptors originate from a man aged 40-49 years with Graves disease. The CDR3 runs from the conserved cysteine through the conserved F or W. A D gene is named only where the DNA matches it firmly. A row's size may be missing; if present it is once, few, many or a size class.

>.|TRBD1|TRBV24-1|TRBJ2-1
TGTGCCACCAGTGACCGGACAGGGGGCGCCTACAATGAGCAGTTCTTC
CATSDRTGGAYNEQFF
>few|.|TRBV19|TRBJ2-1
TGTGCCAGTAGTACAACGGGGGTAGTCAATGAGCAGTTCTTC
CASSTTGVVNEQFF
>few|TRBD2|TRBV6-1|TRBJ2-1
TGTGCCAGCAGAGTCCAAGGCGGGAGGGCCGTCGATGAGCAGTTCTTC
CASRVQGGRAVDEQFF
>many|.|TRBV20-1|TRBJ2-1
TGCAGTGCCAACGATCTAGTGCTCTTTGATGAGCAGTTCTTC
CSANDLVLFDEQFF
>.|TRBD1|TRBV27|TRBJ2-7
TGTGCCAGCAGTGTCCGTAGGGACAGTTACGAGCAGTACTTC
CASSVRRDSYEQYF
>few|.|TRBV19|TRBJ1-2
TGTGCCAGTAGTTCGGTAGGAGGGGAAGGCTACACCTTC
CASSSVGGEGYTF
>many|.|TRBV3-1|TRBJ2-3
TGTGCCAGCAGCCCATATAGCACAGATACGCAGTATTTT
CASSPYSTDTQYF
>.|TRBD1|TRBV29-1|TRBJ2-1
TGCAGCCTCCGGGACAGGGGAAACAATGAGCAGTTCTTC
CSLRDRGNNEQFF
>.|TRBD2|TRBV7-3|TRBJ2-1
TGTGCCAGCAGCTTAAACGGACTAGCGAATGAGCAGTTCTTC
CASSLNGLANEQFF
>many|TRBD1|TRBV30|TRBJ1-5
TGTGCCTGGAGTGTACGGACAGGGCAGGGGCCCCAGCATTTT
CAWSVRTGQGPQHF
>many|TRBD2|TRBV5-1|TRBJ2-2
TGCGCCAGCAGCTCACTAGCGGGAAACACCGGGGAGCTGTTTTTT
CASSSLAGNTGELFF
>many|.|TRBV11-3|TRBJ1-5
TGTGCCAGCAGCTACGGGGGTGCGAATCAGCCCCAGCATTTT
CASSYGGANQPQHF
>many|.|TRBV7-6|TRBJ2-5
TGTGCCAGCAGCTTAGGGGGGGCCGCCGGGGAGACCCAGTACTTC
CASSLGGAAGETQYF
>many|.|TRBV28|TRBJ1-1
TGTGCCAGCAGTTTAGGAGGGGGGGCCACTGAAGCTTTCTTT
CASSLGGGATEAFF
>many|.|TRBV28|TRBJ2-1
TGTGCCAGCAGTTTGTCGGGCCAAGGCTACAATGAGCAGTTCTTC
CASSLSGQGYNEQFF
>many|.|TRBV2|TRBJ2-5
TGTGCCAGCAAGGCGTATCAAGAGACCCAGTACTTC
CASKAYQETQYF
>many|.|TRBV12-3/TRBV12-4|TRBJ2-7
TGTGCCAGCAGTTATCCCCGGGGGCGCAACTACGAGCAGTACTTC
CASSYPRGRNYEQYF
>many|.|TRBV27|TRBJ1-5
TGTGCCAGCAGCCGTGTCCAAGTCGGGCAGCCCCAGCATTTT
CASSRVQVGQPQHF
>few|.|TRBV19|TRBJ1-5
TGTGCCAGTAGTCGTCGACAAAGAGGCAATCAGCCCCAGCATTTT
CASSRRQRGNQPQHF
>.|.|TRBV19|TRBJ1-1
TGTGCCAGTACCCAAGGAGGGTCTTGGGCTGAAGCTTTCTTT
CASTQGGSWAEAFF
>few|TRBD2|TRBV29-1|TRBJ2-3
TGCAGCGTTGAGCGGGGCGGGAGAACAGATACGCAGTATTTT
CSVERGGRTDTQYF
>many|TRBD1|TRBV2|TRBJ2-1
TGTGCCAGCAGTGGGTCGGGACAGCGATTTAGCTCCTACAATGAGCAGTTCTTC
CASSGSGQRFSSYNEQFF